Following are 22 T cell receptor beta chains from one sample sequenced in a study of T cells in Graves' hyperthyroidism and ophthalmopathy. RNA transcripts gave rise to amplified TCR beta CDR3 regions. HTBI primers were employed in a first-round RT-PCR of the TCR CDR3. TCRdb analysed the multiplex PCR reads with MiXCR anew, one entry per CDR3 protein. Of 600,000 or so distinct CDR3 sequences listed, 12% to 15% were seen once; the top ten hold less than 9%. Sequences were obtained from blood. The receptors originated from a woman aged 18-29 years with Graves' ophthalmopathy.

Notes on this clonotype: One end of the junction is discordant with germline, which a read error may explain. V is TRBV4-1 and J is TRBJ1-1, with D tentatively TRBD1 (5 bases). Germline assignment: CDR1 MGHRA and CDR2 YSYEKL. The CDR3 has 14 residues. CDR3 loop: CASSLGADLSKAFF. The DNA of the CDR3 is TGTGCCAGCAGCCTCGGGGCCGATCTGTCGAAAGCTTTCTTT.

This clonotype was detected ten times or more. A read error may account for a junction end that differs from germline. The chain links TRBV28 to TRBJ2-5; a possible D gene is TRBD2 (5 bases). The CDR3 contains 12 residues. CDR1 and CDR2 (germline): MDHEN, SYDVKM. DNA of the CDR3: TGTGCCAGCAGTTTATCCCGATCCGCGCGGGACTTC. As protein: CASSLSRSARDF.

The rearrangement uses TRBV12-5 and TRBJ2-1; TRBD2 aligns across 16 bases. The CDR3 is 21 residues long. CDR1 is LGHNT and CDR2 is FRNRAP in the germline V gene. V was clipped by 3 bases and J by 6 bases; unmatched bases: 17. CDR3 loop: CASGLITIPGLAGGPPNEQFF. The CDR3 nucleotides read TGTGCTAGTGGTTTAATTACCATACCGGGACTAGCGGGAGGGCCACCCAATGAGCAGTTCTTC.

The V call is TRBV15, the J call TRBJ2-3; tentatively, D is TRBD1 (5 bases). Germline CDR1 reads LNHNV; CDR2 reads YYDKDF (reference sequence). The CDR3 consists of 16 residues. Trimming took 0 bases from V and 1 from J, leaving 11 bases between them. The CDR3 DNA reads TGTGCCACCAGCAGAGATGGAAGGGGTGGCACAGATACGCAGTATTTT. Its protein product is CATSRDGRGGTDTQYF.

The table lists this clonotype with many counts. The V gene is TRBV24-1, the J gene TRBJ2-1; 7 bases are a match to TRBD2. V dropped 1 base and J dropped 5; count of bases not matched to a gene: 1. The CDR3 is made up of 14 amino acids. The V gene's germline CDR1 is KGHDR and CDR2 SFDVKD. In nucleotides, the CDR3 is TGTGCCACCAGTGATTTACGGGGGGACAATGAGCAGTTCTTC. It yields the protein CATSDLRGDNEQFF.

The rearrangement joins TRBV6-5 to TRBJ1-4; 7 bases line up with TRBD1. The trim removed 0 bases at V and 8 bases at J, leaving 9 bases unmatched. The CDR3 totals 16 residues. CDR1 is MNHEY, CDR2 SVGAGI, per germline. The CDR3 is CASSYSPDRVGEKLFF. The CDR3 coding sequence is TGTGCCAGCAGTTACTCGCCCGACAGGGTCGGGGAAAAACTGTTTTTT.

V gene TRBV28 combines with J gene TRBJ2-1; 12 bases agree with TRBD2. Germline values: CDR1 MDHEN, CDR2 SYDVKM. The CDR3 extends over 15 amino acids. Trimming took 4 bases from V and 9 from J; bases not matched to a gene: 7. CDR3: CASSYSSGRASEQFF. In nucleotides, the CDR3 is TGTGCCAGCAGTTATTCTAGCGGGAGGGCTAGTGAGCAGTTCTTC.

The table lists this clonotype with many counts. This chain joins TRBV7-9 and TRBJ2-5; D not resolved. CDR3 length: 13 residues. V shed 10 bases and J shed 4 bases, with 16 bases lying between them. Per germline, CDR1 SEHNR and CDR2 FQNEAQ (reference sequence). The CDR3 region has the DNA TGTGCCATCGAAGGGATCTGGGGAGAGACCCAGTACTTC. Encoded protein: CAIEGIWGETQYF.

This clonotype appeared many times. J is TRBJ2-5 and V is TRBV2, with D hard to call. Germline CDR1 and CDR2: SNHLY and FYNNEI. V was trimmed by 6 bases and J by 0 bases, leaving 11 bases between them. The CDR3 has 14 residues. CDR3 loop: CASRYDQYQETQYF. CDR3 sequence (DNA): TGTGCCAGCAGATATGACCAGTACCAAGAGACCCAGTACTTC.

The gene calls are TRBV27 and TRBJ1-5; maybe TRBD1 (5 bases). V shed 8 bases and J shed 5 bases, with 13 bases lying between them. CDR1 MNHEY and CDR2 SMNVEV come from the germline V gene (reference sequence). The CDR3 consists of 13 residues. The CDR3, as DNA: TGTGCCAGCGGGGGGGGGGGTTATCAGCCCCAGCATTTT. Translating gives CASGGGGYQPQHF.

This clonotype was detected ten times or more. This CDR3 reads CSARGDGNEQFF. CDR3 in DNA: TGCAGTGCTAGGGGAGACGGAAATGAGCAGTTCTTC. The rearrangement joins TRBV20-1 to TRBJ2-1; D perhaps matches TRBD2 (5 bases). The V and J ends lost 3 bases and 7 bases respectively, with 10 bases between them. Germline V CDR1 and CDR2: DFQATT, SNEGSKA (reference sequence). The CDR3 loop spans 12 amino acids.

The CDR3, as DNA: TGTGCCAGCAGCCATGGCAGGGCTGGGGCCAACGTCCTGACTTTC. Its translation is CASSHGRAGANVLTF. J is TRBJ2-6 and V is TRBV3-1; weak D call: TRBD1 (5 bases). The CDR3 has 15 residues. Trimming pared 3 bases from V and 2 bases from J, leaving 8 bases between. Per germline, CDR1 LGHDT and CDR2 YNNKEL (reference sequence).

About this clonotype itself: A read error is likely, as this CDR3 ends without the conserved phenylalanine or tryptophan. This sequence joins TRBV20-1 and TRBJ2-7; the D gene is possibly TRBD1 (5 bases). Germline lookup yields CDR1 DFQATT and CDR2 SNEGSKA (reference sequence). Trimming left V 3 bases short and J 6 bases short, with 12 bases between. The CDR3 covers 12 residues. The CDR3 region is CSASTQELEQYL. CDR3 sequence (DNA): TGCAGTGCTAGTACACAGGAGCTCGAGCAGTACCTC.

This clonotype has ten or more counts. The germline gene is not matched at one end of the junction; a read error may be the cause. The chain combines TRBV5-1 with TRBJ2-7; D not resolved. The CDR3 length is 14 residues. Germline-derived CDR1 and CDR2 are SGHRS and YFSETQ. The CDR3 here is CASSLLRTPTEPFF. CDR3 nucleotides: TGCGCCAGCAGCTTGTTAAGGACCCCTACGGAACCGTTCTTC.

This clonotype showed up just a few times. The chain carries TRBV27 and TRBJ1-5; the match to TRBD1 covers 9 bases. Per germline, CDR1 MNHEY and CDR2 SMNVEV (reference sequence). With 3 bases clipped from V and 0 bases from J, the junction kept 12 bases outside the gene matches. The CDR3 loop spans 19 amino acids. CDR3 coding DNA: TGTGCCAGCAGTTTCCCCCCGGGACAGGGATCCCATAGCAATCAGCCCCAGCATTTT. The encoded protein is CASSFPPGQGSHSNQPQHF.

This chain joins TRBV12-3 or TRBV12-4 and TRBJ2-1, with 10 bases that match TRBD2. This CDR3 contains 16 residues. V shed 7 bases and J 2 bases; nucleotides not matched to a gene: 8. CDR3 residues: CASIRLAGEAYNEQFF. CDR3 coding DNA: TGTGCCAGCATCCGTCTAGCGGGAGAGGCCTACAATGAGCAGTTCTTC.

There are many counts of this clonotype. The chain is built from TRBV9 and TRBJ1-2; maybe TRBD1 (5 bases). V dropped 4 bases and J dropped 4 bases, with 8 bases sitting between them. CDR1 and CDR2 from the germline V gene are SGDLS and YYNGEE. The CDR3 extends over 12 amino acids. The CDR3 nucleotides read TGTGCCAGCAGCCAGGGTACCTATGGCTACACCTTC. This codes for CASSQGTYGYTF.

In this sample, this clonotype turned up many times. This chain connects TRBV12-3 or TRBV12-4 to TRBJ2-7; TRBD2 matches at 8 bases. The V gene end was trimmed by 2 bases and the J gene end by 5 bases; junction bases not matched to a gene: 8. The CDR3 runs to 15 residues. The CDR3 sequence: CASSLRGGGAHEQYF. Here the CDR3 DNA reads TGTGCCAGCAGTTTACGGGGGGGTGGTGCCCACGAGCAGTACTTC.

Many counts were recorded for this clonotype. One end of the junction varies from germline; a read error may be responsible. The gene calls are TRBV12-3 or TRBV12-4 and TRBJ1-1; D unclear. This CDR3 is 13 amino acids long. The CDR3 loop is CASSLERNTEAFF. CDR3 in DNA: TGTGCCAGCAGCTTAGAGAGGAACACTGAAGCTTTCTTT.

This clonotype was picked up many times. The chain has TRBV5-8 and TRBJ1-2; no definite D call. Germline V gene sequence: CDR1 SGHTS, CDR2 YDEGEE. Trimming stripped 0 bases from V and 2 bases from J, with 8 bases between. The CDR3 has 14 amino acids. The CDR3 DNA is TGTGCCAGCAGCTTGGGGGGAAGCAACTATGGCTACACCTTC. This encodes CASSLGGSNYGYTF.

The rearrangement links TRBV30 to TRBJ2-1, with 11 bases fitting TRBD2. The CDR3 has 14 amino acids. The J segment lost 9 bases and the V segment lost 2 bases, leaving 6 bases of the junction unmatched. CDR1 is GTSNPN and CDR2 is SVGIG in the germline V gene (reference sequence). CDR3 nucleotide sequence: TGTGCCTGGAGTAAGGGACTAGCGGAGGGTGAGCAGTTCTTC. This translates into CAWSKGLAEGEQFF.

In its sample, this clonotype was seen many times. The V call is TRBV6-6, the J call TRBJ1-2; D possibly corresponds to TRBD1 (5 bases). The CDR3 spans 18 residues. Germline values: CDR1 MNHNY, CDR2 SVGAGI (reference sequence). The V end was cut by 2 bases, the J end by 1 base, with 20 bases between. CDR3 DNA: TGTGCCAGCAGTTACATGGGGGAAGGAGCCGGCTTTAACTATGGCTACACCTTC. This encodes CASSYMGEGAGFNYGYTF.